One sample yielded the 25 T cell receptor beta chains listed below, sequenced in a study of blood T cell repertoires in COVID-19. The table came from immunoSEQ multiplex PCR; TCRdb's copy has only in-frame clones and leaves some out. The table lists roughly 200,000 clones, 80% to 90% of them singletons, with approximately 10% in the top ten. Specimen: peripheral blood. The receptors shown here come from a woman aged 40 to 55 with COVID-19, enrolled during active disease.

The chain links TRBV24-1 to TRBJ1-5; 7 bases are shared with TRBD1. V gave up 9 bases and J gave up 6 bases; unmatched junction bases: 7. Per germline, CDR1 KGHDR and CDR2 SFDVKD. The CDR3 totals 13 residues. CDR3 DNA sequence: TGTGCCACCGCCAGGGGGTCGGGTCAGCCCCAGCATTTT. Residues: CATARGSGQPQHF.

This clone has only a few counts. The chain combines TRBV6-5 with TRBJ2-2, with 9 bases that match TRBD2. The junction had 9 bases not matched to a gene; V was cut back by 7 bases and J by 6 bases. The CDR3 has 15 amino acids. Germline V gene sequence: CDR1 MNHEY, CDR2 SVGAGI. The CDR3 loop reads CASTGGTSWAGELFF. The CDR3 bases are TGTGCCAGCACGGGGGGGACTAGCTGGGCCGGGGAGCTGTTTTTT.

The rearrangement uses TRBV5-1 and TRBJ1-3; TRBD1 aligns across 11 bases. There are 15 residues in the CDR3. Looked up from germline, CDR1 is SGHRS and CDR2 is YFSETQ. The V gene end was trimmed by 4 bases and the J gene end by 6 bases; junction bases not matched to a gene: 6. The CDR3 DNA sequence: TGCGCCAGCAGCGGGACAGGGGGAGATGTAAACACCATATATTTT. The encoded protein is CASSGTGGDVNTIYF.

The gene calls are TRBV10-3 and TRBJ1-1, with unresolved D. The CDR3 consists of 12 residues. CDR1 is ENHRY, CDR2 SYGVKD, per germline. V was trimmed by 4 bases and J by 6 bases, leaving 9 bases between them. This CDR3 is CAISVNPAEAFF. The CDR3 coding sequence is TGTGCCATCAGTGTTAATCCGGCTGAAGCTTTCTTT.

This clone has only one observation. The rearrangement links TRBV6-5 to TRBJ1-3; D call uncertain. The V end was cut by 6 bases, the J end by 0 bases, with 12 bases between. Germline V gives CDR1 MNHEY, CDR2 SVGAGI. There are 15 residues in the CDR3. The CDR3 bases are TGTGCCAGCAGGGAGAAGGAGTACTCTGGAAACACCATATATTTT. Translated, it gives CASREKEYSGNTIYF.

This clone has a handful of counts. The V and J genes are TRBV27 and TRBJ1-2; the match to TRBD1 covers 10 bases. Germline V gene sequence: CDR1 MNHEY, CDR2 SMNVEV (reference sequence). This CDR3 contains 16 residues. After removal of 0 bases from V and 1 base from J, the junction contained 2 bases not matched to a gene. The CDR3 loop is CASSLSGQGGNYGYTF. The CDR3 DNA follows: TGTGCCAGCAGTTTATCCGGACAGGGGGGTAACTATGGCTACACCTTC.

The chain is built from TRBV5-6 and TRBJ1-2, with TRBD1 as a possible D gene (5 bases). Germline CDR1 and CDR2: SGHDT and YYEEEE. V lost 4 bases, J lost 4 bases, and 23 bases lay in between. CDR3 length: 17 residues. CDR3 nucleotide sequence: TGTGCCAGCAGCCGGACACCCACCCCGACGATCGGCTATGGCTACACCTTC. This translates into CASSRTPTPTIGYGYTF. Looking up the rest from reference TRBV5-6 and TRBJ1-2 gives the full variable domain: DAGVTQSPTHLIKTRGQQVTLRCSPKSGHDTVSWYQQALGQGPQFIFQYYEEEERQRGNFPDRFSGHQFPNYSSELNVNALLLGDSALYLCASSRTPTPTIGYGYTFGSGTRLTVV.

This clone was seen once. An end of the junction differs from the germline gene, which may be a read error. The rearrangement links TRBV7-7 to TRBJ2-5; a possible D gene is TRBD2 (5 bases). The germline gives CDR1 SSHAT, CDR2 FNYEAQ (reference sequence). CDR3 length equals 14 residues. CDR3 DNA: TGTGCTAGCAGCTCAACGGGGTTCAGAGAGACCCAGTACTTC. Its protein is CASSSTGFRETQYF.

The genes are TRBV19 and TRBJ2-1; 7 nucleotides match TRBD1. With 7 bases clipped from V and 3 bases from J, the junction kept 0 bases outside the gene matches. Germline CDR1 and CDR2: LNHDA and SQIVND (reference sequence). CDR3 size: 12 residues. The CDR3 region has the DNA TGTGCCAGTACAGGGGGCTACAATGAGCAGTTCTTC. The encoded protein is CASTGGYNEQFF.

This chain joins TRBV10-3 and TRBJ2-2, with D perhaps TRBD2 (5 bases). V dropped 6 bases and J dropped 1 base, with 21 bases sitting between them. Germline loops: CDR1 ENHRY, CDR2 SYGVKD. This CDR3 comprises 18 residues. The CDR3 DNA reads as TGTGCCATCAGATCAGACGCGAGGGTACGGGTGAACACCGGGGAGCTGTTTTTT. Protein sequence: CAIRSDARVRVNTGELFF.

The rearrangement uses TRBV9 and TRBJ2-7; D is perhaps TRBD1 (5 bases). Germline CDR1 is SGDLS and CDR2 is YYNGEE. The ends were cut back, 4 bases at V and 6 bases at J, with 14 bases in the middle. The CDR3 contains 13 residues. The CDR3 nucleotides are TGTGCCAGCAGCCCTCGGTGGGGCGGCGAGCAGTACTTC. This sequence encodes CASSPRWGGEQYF.

The chain employs TRBV29-1 and TRBJ2-3, with D possibly TRBD2 on 5 matching bases. Germline CDR1 and CDR2: SQVTM and ANQGSEA. Trimming left V 4 bases short and J 3 bases short, with 5 bases between. The length of the CDR3 is 11 residues. The CDR3 is CSVGTTDTQYF. Written as DNA, the CDR3 is TGCAGCGTTGGGACTACAGATACGCAGTATTTT.

The chain combines TRBV6-5 with TRBJ2-5, with D uncertain. V lost 6 bases and J lost 4, with 6 bases in between. Germline-derived CDR1 and CDR2 are MNHEY and SVGAGI. The CDR3 loop spans 11 amino acids. CDR3 residues: CASSFVETQYF. The DNA of the CDR3 is TGTGCCAGCAGCTTTGTAGAGACCCAGTACTTC.

About this clone itself: The sample holds other DNA sequences that translate to the same CDR3. The chain carries TRBV5-1 and TRBJ2-3; 8 bases map to TRBD2. Germline CDR1 reads SGHRS; CDR2 reads YFSETQ. The CDR3 runs 16 residues. V dropped 0 bases and J dropped 0; count of bases not matched to a gene: 3. The CDR3 spells CASSLGSGRSTDTQYF. Here the CDR3 DNA reads TGCGCCAGCAGCTTGGGGAGCGGGAGAAGCACAGATACGCAGTATTTT.

V gene TRBV7-8 combines with J gene TRBJ2-1; TRBD1 is a possible D gene (5 bases). Germline V CDR1 and CDR2: SGHVS, FQNEAQ. This CDR3 has 15 amino acids. Trimming removed 5 bases from V and 6 bases from J, with 17 bases in between. The CDR3 nucleotides read TGTGCCAGCAGCCGTGACCGAGGTAGGGGCAATGAGCAGTTCTTC. It specifies CASSRDRGRGNEQFF.

This chain uses TRBV20-1 with TRBJ1-4; TRBD1 might be the D (6 bases). From germline, CDR1 is DFQATT and CDR2 SNEGSKA (reference sequence). The CDR3 spans 13 residues. V was trimmed by 3 bases and J by 5 bases, leaving 10 bases between them. CDR3 sequence reads: CSASRQGNEKLFF. The CDR3 DNA reads TGCAGTGCTAGTAGGCAGGGGAATGAAAAACTGTTTTTT.

This CDR3 is CASSFTVETQYF. CDR3 nucleotide sequence: TGTGCCAGCAGCTTTACGGTTGAGACCCAGTACTTC. This chain uses TRBV7-8 with TRBJ2-5; D uncertain. The V and J ends lost 3 bases and 5 bases respectively, with 7 bases between them. CDR3 length: 12 amino acids. Germline CDR1 SGHVS, CDR2 FQNEAQ.

The V gene is TRBV27, the J gene TRBJ2-1; 9 bases agree with TRBD2. The CDR3 extends over 14 amino acids. Germline V gene lookup returns CDR1 MNHEY and CDR2 SMNVEV (reference sequence). Trimming took 5 bases from V and 7 from J; bases not matched to a gene: 6. The CDR3: CASSAGGPWNEQFF. In DNA, the CDR3 is TGTGCCAGCAGTGCGGGAGGGCCTTGGAATGAGCAGTTCTTC.

The rearrangement links TRBV27 to TRBJ2-1; TRBD1 matches 7 bases. After removal of 4 bases from V and 2 bases from J, the junction contained 11 bases not matched to a gene. CDR3 length equals 17 residues. Germline V gene sequence: CDR1 MNHEY, CDR2 SMNVEV (reference sequence). The CDR3 sequence is CASSSFVRDRPYNEQFF. The DNA for the CDR3 is TGTGCCAGCAGTTCCTTCGTCCGGGACAGACCCTACAATGAGCAGTTCTTC.

The chain recombines TRBV6-5 with TRBJ2-1; a weak D match, TRBD2 (5 bases). The CDR3 runs to 13 residues. Trimming left V 4 bases short and J 6 bases short, with 10 bases between. Germline V lookup: CDR1 MNHEY, CDR2 SVGAGI. The CDR3 DNA sequence: TGTGCCAGCAGTTCCGACTACCTCAATGAGCAGTTCTTC. Translation: CASSSDYLNEQFF.

The V call is TRBV28, the J call TRBJ2-2; 9 nucleotides agree with TRBD2. The CDR3 totals 15 residues. The germline CDR1 and CDR2 sequences are MDHEN and SYDVKM. Trimming cost V 5 bases and J 5 bases; bases outside gene matches: 6. CDR3 amino acids: CASSPELAGTGELFF. The DNA of the CDR3 is TGTGCCAGCAGTCCCGAACTAGCGGGTACCGGGGAGCTGTTTTTT.

CDR3: CASSQEARGGDNEQFF. As DNA, the CDR3 is TGTGCCAGCAGCCAAGAGGCGCGGGGGGGTGACAATGAGCAGTTCTTC. The chain couples TRBV4-2 to TRBJ2-1; TRBD2 matches 9 bases. Germline V gene data show CDR1 as LGHNA and CDR2 as YNFKEQ. V lost 0 bases to trimming and J lost 5 bases; unmatched junction nucleotides: 5. CDR3 length: 16 residues.

This chain uses TRBV5-1 with TRBJ2-5; tentative D call: TRBD2 (5 bases). This CDR3 spans 13 amino acids. V gave up 7 bases and J gave up 1 base, with 11 bases separating them. Germline CDR1 and CDR2: SGHRS and YFSETQ. CDR3 DNA sequence: TGCGCCAGCGGAGGCGGGCCCCAAGAGACCCAGTACTTC. Translated: CASGGGPQETQYF.

This clone has a count of ten or more. The gene calls are TRBV19 and TRBJ2-7; 7 nucleotides line up with TRBD2. The V segment lost 1 base and the J segment 1 base; nucleotides outside the gene matches: 7. Germline V gives CDR1 LNHDA, CDR2 SQIVND (reference sequence). CDR3 length: 16 residues. The CDR3 loop is CASSIVSGEGSYEQYF. CDR3 nucleotide sequence: TGTGCCAGTAGTATAGTGAGCGGGGAAGGGTCCTACGAGCAGTACTTC. The full variable domain, with the rest looked up from reference TRBV19 and TRBJ2-7, is DGGITQSPKYLFRKEGQNVTLSCEQNLNHDAMYWYRQDPGQGLRLIYYSQIVNDFQKGDIAEGYSVSREKKESFPLTVTSAQKNPTAFYLCASSIVSGEGSYEQYFGPGTRLTVT.

The chain recombines TRBV6-5 with TRBJ2-1; 13 bases fit TRBD2. The CDR3 has 15 amino acids. The V segment lost 5 bases and the J segment 9 bases; nucleotides outside the gene matches: 7. Germline CDR1 is MNHEY and CDR2 is SVGAGI. CDR3 bases: TGTGCCAGCAGTATACGACTAGCGGGGGGTACTGAGCAGTTCTTC. It yields the protein CASSIRLAGGTEQFF.